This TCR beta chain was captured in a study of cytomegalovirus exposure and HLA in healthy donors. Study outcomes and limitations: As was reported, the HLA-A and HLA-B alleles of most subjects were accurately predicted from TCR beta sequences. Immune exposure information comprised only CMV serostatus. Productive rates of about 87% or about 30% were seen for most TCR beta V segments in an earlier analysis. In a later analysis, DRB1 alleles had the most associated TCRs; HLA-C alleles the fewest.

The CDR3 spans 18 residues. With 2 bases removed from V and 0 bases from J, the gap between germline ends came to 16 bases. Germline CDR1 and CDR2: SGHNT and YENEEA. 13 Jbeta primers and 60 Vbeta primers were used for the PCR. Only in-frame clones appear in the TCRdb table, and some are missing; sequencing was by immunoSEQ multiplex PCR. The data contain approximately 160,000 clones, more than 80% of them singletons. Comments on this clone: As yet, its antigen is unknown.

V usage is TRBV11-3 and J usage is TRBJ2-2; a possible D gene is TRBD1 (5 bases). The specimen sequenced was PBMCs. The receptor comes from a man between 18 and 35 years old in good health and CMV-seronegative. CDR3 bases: TGTGCCAGCAGCTTAATGTCCAGGGCCCGTACGAACACCGGGGAGCTGTTTTTT. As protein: CASSLMSRARTNTGELFF.